The table lists the clone carrying this T cell receptor beta chain with a few counts. The sample belongs to a study of beta chain features in type 1 diabetes. The CDR3 runs to 17 residues. V lost 4 bases and J lost 6, with 21 bases in between. Germline V gene lookup returns CDR1 LGHNA and CDR2 YNFKEQ. What was sequenced were expressed TCRB transcripts, since all of the isolated RNA had been reverse transcribed. TCRdb's table, derived via immunoSEQ multiplex PCR, lists solely in-frame clones and lacks some. The sample has 810,000 or so clones, roughly 16% seen once. Sorted populations were all over 95% pure.

The chain recombines TRBV4-2 with TRBJ2-2; tentatively, D is TRBD2 (5 bases). The TCR comes from a woman aged 18-29 years in good health. The sample taken for sequencing was naive CD4+ T cells from blood. Here the CDR3 DNA reads TGTGCCAGCAGCCCTATGGGAGCCAGCCGGTCCCCCGGGGAGCTGTTTTTT. Encoded protein: CASSPMGASRSPGELFF.